Following are 17 T cell receptor beta chains from one sample sequenced in a study of T cells of healthy individuals (dated by TCRdb to the late 2010s). The library relied on 5' RACE. The instrument given in TCRdb is Illumina MiSeq. TCRdb applied fastp at Q25 and MiXCR to the public reads, then kept only in-frame beta chains. Rows merge per CDR3 protein into single entries with the most common DNA and genes. This sample comprises about 82,000 distinct CDR3 sequences, 5% of them detected only once. The top ten clones comprise about 7.5% of the sample. The receptors derive from a female donor in good health.

This clonotype was counted many times. The chain couples TRBV28 to TRBJ2-7; 11 bases agree with TRBD2. Germline trimming cut 6 bases from V and 4 bases from J; bases unmatched to any gene: 5. The germline V gene encodes CDR1 MDHEN and CDR2 SYDVKM. The CDR3 runs 14 residues. The CDR3 spells CASRLAGDRYEQYF. As DNA, the CDR3 is TGTGCCAGCAGACTAGCGGGAGATAGGTACGAGCAGTACTTC.

This clonotype came up a few times. The chain uses TRBV27 and TRBJ2-7, with TRBD2 matching over 11 bases. V gave up 5 bases and J gave up 3 bases; unmatched junction bases: 12. The CDR3 has 17 residues. Per germline, CDR1 MNHEY and CDR2 SMNVEV (reference sequence). In nucleotides, the CDR3 is TGTGCCAGCAGTCCGGGGACTAGCGGAGCCCCCCTCTACGAGCAGTACTTC. It codes for CASSPGTSGAPLYEQYF.

This clonotype was detected ten times or more. V and J are TRBV20-1 and TRBJ2-7; D remains ambiguous. The germline CDR1 and CDR2 sequences are DFQATT and SNEGSKA (reference sequence). There are 15 residues in the CDR3. Trimming shortened V by 3 bases and J by 1 base, and 16 bases separated the two germline ends. CDR3 protein: CSARVPGKSSYEQYF. The CDR3 DNA reads as TGCAGTGCTAGGGTTCCAGGAAAGAGTTCCTACGAGCAGTACTTC.

This clonotype appeared many times. V gene TRBV12-3 or TRBV12-4 combines with J gene TRBJ2-1, with D perhaps matching TRBD2 (6 bases). The CDR3 sequence is 15 residues long. With 2 bases removed from V and 6 bases from J, the gap between germline ends came to 14 bases. The CDR3 DNA sequence: TGTGCCAGCAGTTTATATCGACTAGATGGCAATGAGCAGTTCTTC. This translates into CASSLYRLDGNEQFF.

This clonotype was found a few times. The J gene is TRBJ1-1, the V gene TRBV20-1; perhaps TRBD1 as D (6 bases). CDR1 is DFQATT, CDR2 SNEGSKA, per germline (reference sequence). The V end lost 3 bases, the J end lost 1 base, and 15 bases lay between the germline ends. The CDR3 is 15 residues long. CDR3 DNA: TGCAGTGCTAGGGACTACAGGGAGACGAACACTGAAGCTTTCTTT. Translated: CSARDYRETNTEAFF.

This rearrangement joins TRBV7-8 to TRBJ1-6; the match to TRBD1 covers 7 bases. The CDR3 is 15 residues long. Germline-derived CDR1 and CDR2 are SGHVS and FQNEAQ. With V trimmed by 8 bases and J by 0 bases, 4 bases remained unmatched. The chain's CDR3 is CASRGQDSYNSPLHF. The CDR3 nucleotides read TGTGCCAGCCGTGGACAGGACTCCTATAATTCACCCCTCCACTTT.

This clonotype was recorded at least ten times. The chain couples TRBV6-1 to TRBJ1-2; D is unresolved. V lost 1 base to trimming and J lost 4 bases, with 10 bases between them. The CDR3 runs 14 residues. Germline V gene data show CDR1 as MNHNS and CDR2 as SASEGT. In nucleotides, the CDR3 is TGTGCCAGCAGTGAAGGGGTAGCGGTCTATGGCTACACCTTC. Protein: CASSEGVAVYGYTF.

This clonotype was counted a few times. The V call is TRBV6-1, the J call TRBJ1-5; D gene ambiguous. Germline CDR1 MNHNS, CDR2 SASEGT. V was pared by 3 bases and J by 0 bases, with 9 bases between. This CDR3 is built from 15 residues. The CDR3 reads CASSDGPGSNQPQHF. CDR3 DNA sequence: TGTGCCAGCAGTGATGGTCCGGGTAGCAATCAGCCCCAGCATTTT.

This clonotype was counted at least ten times. The chain links TRBV11-3 to TRBJ2-1; 13 bases agree with TRBD2. The CDR3 runs 15 residues. Per the germline V gene, CDR1 is SGHNT and CDR2 is YENEEA. With V trimmed by 5 bases and J by 3 bases, 1 base remained unmatched. In DNA form, the CDR3 reads TGTGCCAGCAGCCGACTAGCGGGAGGCTACAATGAGCAGTTCTTC. As protein: CASSRLAGGYNEQFF.

This clonotype was detected ten times or more. This chain joins TRBV6-2 or TRBV6-3 and TRBJ1-2, with TRBD1 identical over 7 bases. With 2 bases clipped from V and 5 bases from J, the junction kept 2 bases outside the gene matches. CDR3 length: 13 amino acids. Germline CDR1 reads MNHEY; CDR2 reads SVGEGT. CDR3: CASSYGTVYGYTF. The CDR3 DNA sequence: TGTGCCAGCAGTTACGGGACAGTGTATGGCTACACCTTC.

This clonotype came up a few times. The CDR3 DNA reads TGTGCCAGCAGCTTAGTATCAGGGAGCAATCAGCCCCAGCATTTT. This translates into CASSLVSGSNQPQHF. The chain joins TRBV11-2 to TRBJ1-5; possibly TRBD1 for D (5 bases). This CDR3 spans 15 amino acids. Trimming removed 1 base from V and 1 base from J, with 8 bases in between. Germline loops: CDR1 SGHAT, CDR2 FQNNGV. Looking up the rest from reference TRBV11-2 and TRBJ1-5 gives the full variable domain: EAGVAQSPRYKIIEKRQSVAFWCNPISGHATLYWYQQILGQGPKLLIQFQNNGVVDDSQLPKDRFSAERLKGVDSTLKIQPAKLEDSAVYLCASSLVSGSNQPQHFGDGTRLSIL.

This clonotype was seen many times. The V gene is TRBV4-3, the J gene TRBJ1-1, with D possibly matching TRBD1 (5 bases). Germline V gene sequence: CDR1 LGHNA, CDR2 YSLEER. The V gene lost 0 bases and the J gene lost 4 bases, with 12 bases spanning the gap. The CDR3 consists of 15 residues. As DNA, the CDR3 is TGCGCCAGCAGCCAAGATATGACAGTTCGCACTGAAGCTTTCTTT. It specifies CASSQDMTVRTEAFF.

This clonotype was counted many times. The gene calls are TRBV7-3 and TRBJ2-1, with D unresolved. Germline assignment: CDR1 SGHTA and CDR2 FQGTGA. The CDR3 has 13 residues. The V and J ends lost 5 bases and 2 bases respectively, with 7 bases between them. CDR3 sequence reads: CASSPTAYNEQFF. The CDR3 DNA follows: TGTGCCAGCAGCCCAACAGCCTACAATGAGCAGTTCTTC.

The V call is TRBV7-6, the J call TRBJ1-5; 9 nucleotides agree with TRBD1. The CDR3 runs 18 residues. The germline CDR1 and CDR2 sequences are SGHVS and FNYEAQ. Trimming removed 5 bases from V and 1 base from J; junction bases left unmatched: 12. CDR3 bases: TGTGCCAGCAGCGTGACAGGGGGGGGACCTCGAAGCAATCAGCCCCAGCATTTT. Translation: CASSVTGGGPRSNQPQHF.

This clonotype was detected many times. This chain connects TRBV7-2 to TRBJ2-1; 12 bases agree with TRBD2. The V gene end was trimmed by 5 bases and the J gene end by 7 bases; junction bases not matched to a gene: 6. CDR1 and CDR2 from the germline V gene are SGHTA and FQGNSA. The CDR3 is 15 residues long. DNA for the CDR3: TGTGCCAGCAGCCCAACTAGCGGGAGGCAGAATGAGCAGTTCTTC. Its translation: CASSPTSGRQNEQFF.

The CDR3 is CASSLVYGDPRELFF. In DNA form, the CDR3 reads TGTGCCAGCAGTTTGGTATACGGGGACCCGCGGGAACTGTTTTTT. This chain connects TRBV28 to TRBJ1-4; TRBD1 is a possible D gene (5 bases). V was clipped by 3 bases and J by 12 bases, with 20 bases between them. This CDR3 has 15 residues. Germline CDR1 and CDR2: MDHEN and SYDVKM.

This clonotype was recorded at least ten times. J is TRBJ1-1 and V is TRBV18; D is ambiguous. With 6 bases removed from V and 0 bases from J, the gap between germline ends came to 8 bases. CDR3 length: 13 residues. The germline V gene has CDR1 KGHSH and CDR2 LQKENI. Written as DNA, the CDR3 is TGTGCCAGCTCCGAGAGCATGAACACTGAAGCTTTCTTT. It codes for CASSESMNTEAFF.